Below, one T cell receptor (beta chain) is given with its context. Its antigen is as yet unknown. PCR involved 60 Vbeta and 13 Jbeta primers. Here immunoSEQ multiplex PCR was the method, and the copy in TCRdb shows in-frame clones only, minus some. The repertoire includes about 130,000 clones, around 80% of them detected once, and approximately 2% sits in the top ten. The record originates from a study of cytomegalovirus exposure and HLA in healthy donors. Overall study results and limits: Some public TCRs appeared in many individuals, while most sequences were rare. Later work showed greater clonal expansion in HLA-associated TCR beta chains than in equally common others. It was reported that the classifier diagnosed cytomegalovirus status with high specificity and sensitivity in both the original and validation cohorts.

V lost 6 bases and J lost 5; bases outside the gene matches: 10. Germline CDR1 and CDR2: SNHLY and FYNNEI. The length of the CDR3 is 15 residues. Sequences were obtained from PBMCs. The clonotype originates from a man aged 50-60 years in good health and CMV-seronegative. The rearrangement uses TRBV2 and TRBJ2-7, with 10 bases lining up with TRBD1. CDR3 nucleotide sequence: TGTGCCAGCAGGAGATGGACAGGGGGAGGGGACGAGCAGTACGTC. As protein: CASRRWTGGGDEQYV.